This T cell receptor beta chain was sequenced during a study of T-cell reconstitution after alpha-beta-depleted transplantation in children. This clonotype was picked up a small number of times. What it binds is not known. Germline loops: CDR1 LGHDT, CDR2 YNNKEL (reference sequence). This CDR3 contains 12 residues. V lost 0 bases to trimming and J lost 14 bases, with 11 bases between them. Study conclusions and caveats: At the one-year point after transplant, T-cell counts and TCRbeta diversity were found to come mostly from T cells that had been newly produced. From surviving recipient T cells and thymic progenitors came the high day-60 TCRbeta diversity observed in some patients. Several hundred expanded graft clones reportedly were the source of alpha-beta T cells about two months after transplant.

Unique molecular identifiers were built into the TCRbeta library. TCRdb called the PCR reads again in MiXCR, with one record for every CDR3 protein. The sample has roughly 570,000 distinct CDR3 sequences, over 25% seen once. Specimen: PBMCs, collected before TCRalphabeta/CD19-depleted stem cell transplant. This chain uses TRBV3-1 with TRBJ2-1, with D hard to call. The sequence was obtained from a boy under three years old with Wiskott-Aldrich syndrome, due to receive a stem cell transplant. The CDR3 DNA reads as TGTGCCAGCAGCCAAGATGGCGAAAGGGAGTTCTTC. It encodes CASSQDGEREFF.